The TCR beta chain under discussion was sequenced for a study of shared clonotypes between healthy human individuals. Overall study context: The study drew on a couple of women and a few men aged 18 to 49 as donors.

The CDR3 has 16 residues. Germline V lookup: CDR1 PRHDT, CDR2 FYEKMQ (reference sequence). The V and J ends lost 2 bases and 3 bases respectively, with 15 bases between them. Over several immunoSEQ plates, each subset's genomic DNA was distributed in even portions. The protocol was immunoSEQ multiplex PCR, while the TCRdb copy is restricted to in-frame clones and leaves out a portion. This table has some 1,400,000 clones, around 97% appearing once. Study-wide results and caveats: Only a few donors were included, so the genetic and exposure-history diversity represented was limited. Inspection by rarefaction showed sorted-subset sequencing to be incomplete despite large depth.

To note about this clone: Its antigen is currently unknown.

The rearrangement links TRBV13 to TRBJ2-3, with D tentatively TRBD2 (6 bases). Sequenced input: naive CD4+ T cells sorted from blood. Subset noted: CD45RA+ positively selected. This clonotype was obtained from a young man in good health. CDR3 protein: CASSLRSGSLTDTQYF. Here the CDR3 DNA reads TGTGCCAGCAGCTTAAGGTCCGGGAGTTTGACAGATACGCAGTATTTT.